This T cell receptor beta chain originates from a study of blood T cell repertoires in COVID-19. V lost 5 bases to trimming and J lost 0 bases; unmatched junction nucleotides: 3. Germline V CDR1 and CDR2: SNHLY, FYNNEI. This CDR3 is 16 amino acids long. Assay: immunoSEQ multiplex PCR; the TCRdb copy retains only in-frame clones and omits some. Counted here are around 150,000 clones, 80% to 90% occurring once; the ten biggest clones make up under 13%. The sequence came from a woman in her 70s with COVID-19, enrolled during active disease. Sequencing was performed on peripheral blood. The chain carries TRBV2 and TRBJ2-2; 10 positions agree with TRBD1. CDR3 sequence (DNA): TGTGCCAGCAGTCCGACAGGGGGCGCGAACACCGGGGAGCTGTTTTTT. Amino acid sequence: CASSPTGGANTGELFF. The full variable domain, its missing parts supplied by reference TRBV2 and TRBJ2-2, is EPEVTQTPSHQVTQMGQEVILRCVPISNHLYFYWYRQILGQKVEFLVSFYNNEISEKSEIFDDQFSVERPDGSNFTLKIRSTKLEDSAMYFCASSPTGGANTGELFFGEGSRLTVL.